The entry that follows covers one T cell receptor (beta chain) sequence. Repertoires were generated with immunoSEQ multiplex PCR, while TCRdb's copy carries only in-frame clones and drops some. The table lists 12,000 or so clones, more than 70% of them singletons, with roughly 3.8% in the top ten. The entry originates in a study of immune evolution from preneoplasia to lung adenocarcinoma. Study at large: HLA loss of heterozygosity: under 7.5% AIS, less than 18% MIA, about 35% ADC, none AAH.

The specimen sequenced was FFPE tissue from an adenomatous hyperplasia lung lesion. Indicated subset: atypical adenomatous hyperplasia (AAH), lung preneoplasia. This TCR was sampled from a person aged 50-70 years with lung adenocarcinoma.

The CDR3 protein is CASSPSSGRIANYGYTF. The DNA of the CDR3 is TGTGCCAGCTCACCGTCCTCAGGGCGGATTGCTAACTATGGCTACACCTTC. The V call is TRBV18, the J call TRBJ1-2; tentative D call: TRBD1 (5 bases). V was clipped by 3 bases and J by 0 bases, with 17 bases between them. Germline CDR1 is KGHSH and CDR2 is LQKENI. The CDR3 sequence is 17 residues long.